This T cell receptor (beta chain) is drawn from a study of shared clonotypes between healthy human individuals (dated by TCRdb to the early 2020s). Regarding the research as a whole: The cohort comprised a couple of women and a few men aged 18 to 49 years. For each donor, CD4 naive and CD4 memory were each given three plates, CD8 naive was given two plates, and CD8 memory was given one plate. To estimate repertoire size and how much clonotype sharing occurs between individuals, the study deeply sequenced the blood TCR repertoires of five healthy adults. To increase sequencing depth and limit assay-specific biases, different laboratories used diverse techniques to prepare libraries and sequence TCR repertoires. Leukapheresis yielded between about 0.94 and 9 billion PBMCs per donor. What the study reported, not specific to this receptor: Because the study included a small number of donors, the genetic and exposure-history diversity represented was limited. Incomplete sequencing was indicated by rarefaction of sorted-subset datasets, despite the large sequencing depth. Naive subsets generally had larger estimated clonotype richness than memory subsets. Based on pairwise subsampling, the degree of clonotype sharing among donors was expected to be affected by sequencing depth. About 5% of naive CD4, 3.5% of naive CD8, approximately 2.2% of memory CD4, and 0.35% to 0.4% of memory CD8 clonotypes were shared across several donors. Compared with non-shared clonotypes, clonotypes shared by all four sorted-subset donors had higher generation probabilities. Only blood was sampled, and tissue TCR repertoires likely differ from those in blood.

A remark on this clone: It has no known antigen specificity. It has no much larger one-base neighbor in the sample; base qualities were not kept.

TCR CDR3 regions were amplified from genomic DNA by multiplex PCR using the deep immunoSEQ assay. Extracted genomic DNA from each cell subset was spread evenly across all wells of several immunoSEQ 96-well plates, with each plate serving as a replicate. Each replicate PCR for sorted subsets received about 180 ng genomic DNA, equal to about 30,000 T cell genomes. Purified libraries were measured with a Qubit 3.0 fluorometer, size-checked on a Bioanalyzer 2100, and measured again with the KAPA Library Quantification kit. A separate single-read 150-cycle Illumina NextSeq 550 flow cell was used to sequence each immunoSEQ 96-well plate. The paper's processing steps were these. Because the immunoSEQ output included only junctional sequences and no quality scores, the filtering could not be the same as the filtering used for full-length reads. To assign V/J genes and CDR3, sequences were annotated using PyIR, a Python wrapper for IgBLAST v1.9, with IMGT germline references. Reads were filtered out if the reads had weak V/J assignments (E-value above 1e-6), no CDR3, stop codons, out-of-frame junctions, or ambiguous translated residues. V3J clonotypes were defined as sequences sharing the same inferred V gene, J gene, and CDR3 amino acid sequence. The percentage overlap between two repertoires was calculated by dividing the number of shared unique clonotypes by the size of the smaller repertoire. Richness of each repertoire was evaluated using RTK rarefaction, the Chao1 estimator, and Recon v2.1 estimates of unobserved clonotypes. Generation probabilities were computed with OLGA for all TCRbeta clonotypes obtained by the gDNA method from several donors. TCRdb obtained this table from immuneACCESS and retained in-frame rearrangements with V and J assigned. These tables miss some clones; where compared with another copy, unresolved V genes account for less than half of the shortfall, and the remainder is unexplained. V and J calls and clone size are those listed in that table; D and trimming were worked out from the DNA. The table for this sample lists 2 million to 2.5 million clones; 85% to 95% of them were counted only once. The ten most abundant clones make up approximately 0.4% of the sample.

The germline V gene specifies MNHNS as CDR1 and SASEGT as CDR2. The CDR3 spans 16 residues, from the cysteine through the phenylalanine. Only CDR3 DNA is held: 48 bases, read in frame from base 1. Trimming leaves V shorter by 0 bases and J shorter by 7 bases, with the junction holding 10 bases beyond the gene matches. The donors were healthy, HIV-negative adults who had no recently reported acute infections or vaccinations. Every donor was a Caucasian adult residing in Nashville, Tennessee, USA. CD4+ T cells were enriched through magnetic negative selection, after which naive cells were positively selected on CD45RA and the remaining negative fraction served as the memory subset. After blood collection by leukapheresis, PBMCs were isolated using Ficoll-Histopaque density gradient centrifugation and then cryopreserved in the vapor phase of liquid nitrogen. Analytical flow cytometry was used to check the purity and quantity of each magnetically sorted T cell population. Genomic DNA was isolated from every sorted fraction and measured by UV absorbance on a Nanodrop 2000c.

The origin of this receptor is a man between 18 and 35 years old in good health. Some clones in this sample may be carry-over from other donors' samples. The chain links TRBV6-1 with TRBJ1-2, with 8 bases matching TRBD1. Sample: naive CD4+ T cells from PBMCs. The sample's cell subset or site label, in plain terms: CD45RA+ positively selected. Here the CDR3 is given as CASSEAGQGRHFGYTF. The sequenced DNA is TGTGCCAGCAGTGAAGCTGGACAGGGAAGGCATTTTGGCTACACCTTC.